Presented here are 20 T cell receptor beta chains from one specimen sequenced in a study of blood T cell repertoires in COVID-19. TCRdb's table, derived via immunoSEQ multiplex PCR, lists solely in-frame clones and lacks some. Among around 64,000 clones listed, about nine tenths were seen once. The sample comprised peripheral blood. Receptor source: a man aged 25 to 40 with acute or convalescent COVID-19.

V gene TRBV5-5 combines with J gene TRBJ2-3; 9 nucleotides match TRBD2. This CDR3 comprises 16 residues. The V gene end was trimmed by 2 bases and the J gene end by 4 bases; junction bases not matched to a gene: 8. Germline CDR1 reads SGHKS; CDR2 reads YYEKEE (reference sequence). CDR3 DNA sequence: TGTGCCAGCAGCTTTGGGCAAGCGGGGGGTTCAGATACGCAGTATTTT. Translation gives CASSFGQAGGSDTQYF.

This chain connects TRBV6-5 to TRBJ2-7; 10 positions match TRBD1. The V segment lost 4 bases and the J segment 4 bases; nucleotides outside the gene matches: 4. This CDR3 has 14 amino acids. Germline V gene sequence: CDR1 MNHEY, CDR2 SVGAGI. This CDR3 reads CASSSVGQGYEQYF. The CDR3 coding sequence is TGTGCCAGCAGTTCGGTGGGACAGGGGTACGAGCAGTACTTC.

The rearrangement joins TRBV4-1 to TRBJ1-1, with D unclear. This CDR3 has 16 amino acids. Germline V gene lookup returns CDR1 MGHRA and CDR2 YSYEKL. The V gene lost 0 bases and the J gene lost 0 bases, with 11 bases spanning the gap. CDR3 nucleotide sequence: TGCGCCAGCAGCCAAGAAATCAGTCTCATGAACACTGAAGCTTTCTTT. It codes for CASSQEISLMNTEAFF.

Here the CDR3 reads CASSPLPGQRMNTEAFF. CDR3 coding DNA: TGTGCCAGCTCACCACTTCCGGGACAGAGAATGAACACTGAAGCTTTCTTT. The chain couples TRBV18 to TRBJ1-1; 7 bases agree with TRBD1. The germline V gene has CDR1 KGHSH and CDR2 LQKENI. V trimming: 1 base; J trimming: 0 bases; junction bases outside the gene matches: 8. The CDR3 length is 17 residues.

Notes on this clone: This same CDR3 is encoded by further DNA sequences in the sample. The chain joins TRBV19 to TRBJ1-2; D possibly corresponds to TRBD1 (5 bases). Germline-derived CDR1 and CDR2 are LNHDA and SQIVND (reference sequence). V was cut by 3 bases and J by 2 bases, with 10 bases left in between. This CDR3 is 14 amino acids long. CDR3 protein: CASSIDRGNYGYTF. The DNA of the CDR3 is TGTGCCAGTAGTATTGATCGGGGGAACTATGGCTACACCTTC.

The V gene is TRBV4-2, the J gene TRBJ1-4; unclear D gene. This CDR3 has 15 residues. Germline V gene lookup returns CDR1 LGHNA and CDR2 YNFKEQ. V was trimmed by 3 bases and J by 7 bases, leaving 15 bases between them. The CDR3 DNA is TGTGCCAGCAGCCACGTGAACAGATCGCCTGAAAAACTGTTTTTT. It codes for CASSHVNRSPEKLFF.

This clone has only a few counts. The rearrangement joins TRBV10-3 to TRBJ1-2; TRBD1 matches 7 bases. Germline trimming cut 3 bases from V and 7 bases from J; bases unmatched to any gene: 8. Per the germline V gene, CDR1 is ENHRY and CDR2 is SYGVKD. This CDR3 region has 14 residues. This CDR3 is CAISDHDREAGYTF. Here the CDR3 DNA reads TGTGCCATCAGTGACCACGACAGGGAGGCTGGCTACACCTTC.

This chain joins TRBV2 and TRBJ1-5; 7 positions match TRBD1. Germline V CDR1 and CDR2: SNHLY, FYNNEI. The J segment lost 5 bases and the V segment lost 6 bases, leaving 4 bases of the junction unmatched. The CDR3 is made up of 13 amino acids. CDR3 bases: TGTGCCAGCAGCCAGGGGGACCATCAGCCCCAGCATTTT. Amino acids: CASSQGDHQPQHF.

This chain links TRBV7-9 with TRBJ1-1; the D gene is possibly TRBD1 (5 bases). Per the germline V gene, CDR1 is SEHNR and CDR2 is FQNEAQ (reference sequence). This CDR3 comprises 12 residues. The ends were cut back, 1 base at V and 6 bases at J, with 6 bases in the middle. The chain's CDR3 is CASSLETAEAFF. In DNA, the CDR3 is TGTGCCAGCAGCTTAGAGACAGCTGAAGCTTTCTTT.

The V and J genes are TRBV7-9 and TRBJ1-6; 7 bases line up with TRBD1. Trimming took 5 bases from V and 9 from J; bases not matched to a gene: 13. Germline V lookup: CDR1 SEHNR, CDR2 FQNEAQ (reference sequence). The CDR3 is 16 residues long. CDR3 DNA: TGTGCCAGCAGCCCTCAAGGACAGGTCGGGGTTTCACCCCTCCACTTT. Encoded protein: CASSPQGQVGVSPLHF. Full variable domain (rest looked up from reference TRBV7-9 and TRBJ1-6): DTGVSQNPRHKITKRGQNVTFRCDPISEHNRLYWYRQTLGQGPEFLTYFQNEAQLEKSRLLSDRFSAERPKGSFSTLEIQRTEQGDSAMYLCASSPQGQVGVSPLHFGNGTRLTVT.

The CDR3 DNA reads TGTGCCAGCAGTCCCGTAGGGGCGAGGGAGCTGTTTTTT. Protein: CASSPVGARELFF. The chain couples TRBV28 to TRBJ2-2, with D possibly matching TRBD1 (5 bases). Trimming took off 5 bases at V and 9 bases at J, with 13 bases between the two ends. The germline V gene encodes CDR1 MDHEN and CDR2 SYDVKM. The CDR3 runs to 13 residues.

The chain combines TRBV12-3 or TRBV12-4 with TRBJ1-1; no clear D. The CDR3 is 13 amino acids. Trimming took off 6 bases at V and 2 bases at J, with 10 bases between the two ends. CDR3 bases: TGTGCCAGCAGCCCAACACTAAACACTGAAGCTTTCTTT. Residues: CASSPTLNTEAFF.

The gene calls are TRBV6-5 and TRBJ2-2; maybe TRBD2 (5 bases). Trimming cost V 3 bases and J 9 bases, with 14 bases left between them. There are 14 residues in the CDR3. In germline, CDR1 is MNHEY, CDR2 SVGAGI. For the CDR3, the DNA is TGTGCCAGCAGTTATCGACGGGATATCAGGGAGCTGTTTTTT. It yields the protein CASSYRRDIRELFF.

The chain is built from TRBV19 and TRBJ2-1, with 9 positions matching TRBD2. V shed 2 bases, J shed 8 bases, and the junction held 7 bases outside the gene matches. From germline, CDR1 is LNHDA and CDR2 SQIVND (reference sequence). The CDR3 consists of 15 residues. Here the CDR3 reads CASSINAGGEDEQFF. DNA of the CDR3: TGTGCCAGTAGTATAAACGCGGGAGGGGAGGATGAGCAGTTCTTC.

The chain uses TRBV12-5 and TRBJ2-3, with TRBD2 matching over 14 bases. The germline gives CDR1 LGHNT, CDR2 FRNRAP. The CDR3 loop spans 18 amino acids. V lost 4 bases and J lost 1; bases outside the gene matches: 7. The CDR3 sequence is CASGSGTSGGRGTDTQYF. The CDR3 DNA is TGTGCTAGTGGTTCCGGGACTAGCGGGGGAAGAGGCACAGATACGCAGTATTTT.

The sample holds a few counts of this clone. The chain uses TRBV30 and TRBJ2-4; D gene uncertain. Germline assignment: CDR1 GTSNPN and CDR2 SVGIG (reference sequence). CDR3 length equals 13 residues. Trimming took off 0 bases at V and 3 bases at J, with 6 bases between the two ends. CDR3 sequence: CAWSVLSKNIQYF. For the CDR3, the DNA is TGTGCCTGGAGTGTTCTGAGCAAAAACATTCAGTACTTC.

V usage is TRBV30 and J usage is TRBJ1-1; 8 bases match TRBD1. J lost 9 bases, V lost 1 base, and 4 bases had no gene match. Germline CDR1 GTSNPN, CDR2 SVGIG (reference sequence). The CDR3 is made up of 12 amino acids. This CDR3 is CAWSEGQAKAFF. The CDR3 DNA reads as TGTGCCTGGAGTGAGGGACAGGCAAAAGCTTTCTTT.

This chain joins TRBV2 and TRBJ1-2; 8 bases agree with TRBD1. The CDR3 runs 14 residues. The ends lost 6 bases at V and 6 bases at J; junction bases unmatched: 9. The germline gives CDR1 SNHLY, CDR2 FYNNEI. CDR3 nucleotides: TGTGCCAGCAGAAGGACAGGGAGTTGGGATGGCTACACCTTC. Its translation is CASRRTGSWDGYTF. Based on the CDR3 plus reference TRBV2 and TRBJ1-2, the full variable domain is EPEVTQTPSHQVTQMGQEVILRCVPISNHLYFYWYRQILGQKVEFLVSFYNNEISEKSEIFDDQFSVERPDGSNFTLKIRSTKLEDSAMYFCASRRTGSWDGYTFGSGTRLTVV.

This clone is a singleton in its sample. The chain couples TRBV6-6 to TRBJ1-5; TRBD1 agrees at 7 bases. This CDR3 has 15 residues. Per the germline V gene, CDR1 is MNHNY and CDR2 is SVGAGI (reference sequence). V lost 5 bases and J lost 7; bases outside the gene matches: 11. The CDR3 loop is CASSTRGQAIQPQHF. CDR3 coding DNA: TGTGCCAGCAGTACGAGGGGGCAAGCAATCCAGCCCCAGCATTTT.

This clone occurred a few times. Within the sample, other DNA sequences also encode this same CDR3. This chain uses TRBV11-2 with TRBJ1-1; the D is unclear. The CDR3 runs to 12 residues. Trimming stripped 6 bases from V and 11 bases from J, with 16 bases between. Germline loops: CDR1 SGHAT, CDR2 FQNNGV. In DNA, the CDR3 is TGTGCCAGCAGTCCGCGACCGGGATCGGCTTTCTTT. Its translation is CASSPRPGSAFF.